The 3 T cell receptor beta chains below were found in one sample sequenced in a study of T cell changes during pregnancy in multiple sclerosis. Here immunoSEQ multiplex PCR was the method, and the copy in TCRdb shows in-frame clones only, minus some. The table includes 40,000 to 50,000 clones, 89% detected once. The sample consisted of CD4+ T cells from peripheral blood mononuclear cells, taken in the first trimester of pregnancy. The receptors here all came from a female donor with multiple sclerosis, enrolled in a pregnancy study.

V gene TRBV5-4 combines with J gene TRBJ2-7; 9 bases map to TRBD2. The V and J ends lost 4 bases and 0 bases, in that order; junction bases with no gene match: 5. Germline values: CDR1 SGHNT, CDR2 YYREEE (reference sequence). This CDR3 has 15 residues. CDR3 nucleotides: TGTGCCAGCAGCCTGGGAGCGGGAGGCTCCTACGAGCAGTACTTC. Protein: CASSLGAGGSYEQYF.

This chain links TRBV2 with TRBJ1-2, with 11 bases lining up with TRBD1. The ends lost 7 bases at V and 6 bases at J; junction bases unmatched: 4. The V gene's germline CDR1 is SNHLY and CDR2 FYNNEI. The CDR3 loop spans 13 amino acids. This chain's CDR3 is CASKLGQGDGYTF. CDR3 bases: TGTGCCAGCAAGCTGGGACAGGGGGATGGCTACACCTTC.

This rearrangement joins TRBV27 to TRBJ2-3; TRBD2 agrees at 9 bases. V shed 10 bases, J shed 6 bases, and the junction held 8 bases outside the gene matches. Germline assignment: CDR1 MNHEY and CDR2 SMNVEV (reference sequence). This CDR3 comprises 13 residues. Here the CDR3 reads CATQREVGDTQYF. The CDR3 nucleotides read TGTGCCACCCAGCGGGAGGTTGGGGATACGCAGTATTTT.